The clone carrying this TCR beta chain has a count of ten or more. Its antigen is unknown. This sample is part of a study of T-cell memory formation after mild COVID-19. cDNA libraries for TCR alpha and TCR beta, carrying sample barcodes and UMIs, came from 5'RACE with constant-segment primers. TCRdb itself ran the 5' RACE reads through MiXCR, one entry per CDR3 protein. The profile shows under 700,000 distinct CDR3 sequences, over 20% of them singletons. Study conclusions and caveats: A subset of responding clones appeared in pre-infection memory, suggesting cross-reactive memory joined.

V lost 0 bases to trimming and J lost 4 bases, with 7 bases between them. The CDR3 has 14 residues. CDR1 SGHNT and CDR2 YYREEE come from the germline V gene (reference sequence). The rearrangement uses TRBV5-4 and TRBJ1-4; D remains ambiguous. Sequenced sample: PBMCs or a T cell subset sorted from them (not recorded which). The sequence was collected from an adult woman who had mild COVID-19 (a few samples of this study predate the infection). Cell type and time point are not known. The chain's CDR3 is CASSLGQNNEKLFF. In nucleotides, the CDR3 is TGTGCCAGCAGCTTGGGGCAGAATAATGAAAAACTGTTTTTT.